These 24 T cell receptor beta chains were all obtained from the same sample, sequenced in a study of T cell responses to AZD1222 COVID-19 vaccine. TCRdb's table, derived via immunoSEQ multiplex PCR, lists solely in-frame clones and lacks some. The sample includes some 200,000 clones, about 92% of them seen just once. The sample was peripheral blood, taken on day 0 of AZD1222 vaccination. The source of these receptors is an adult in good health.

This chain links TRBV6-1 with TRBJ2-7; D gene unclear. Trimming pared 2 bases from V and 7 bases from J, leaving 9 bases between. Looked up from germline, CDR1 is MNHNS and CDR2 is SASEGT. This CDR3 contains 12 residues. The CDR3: CASSEFGKEQYV. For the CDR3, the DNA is TGTGCCAGCAGTGAATTCGGCAAAGAGCAGTACGTC.

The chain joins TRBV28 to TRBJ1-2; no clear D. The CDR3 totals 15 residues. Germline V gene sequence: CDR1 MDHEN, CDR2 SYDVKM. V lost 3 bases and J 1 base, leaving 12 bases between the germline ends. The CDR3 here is CASSFLSKINYGYTF. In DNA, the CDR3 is TGTGCCAGCAGTTTTCTGTCGAAGATTAACTATGGCTACACCTTC.

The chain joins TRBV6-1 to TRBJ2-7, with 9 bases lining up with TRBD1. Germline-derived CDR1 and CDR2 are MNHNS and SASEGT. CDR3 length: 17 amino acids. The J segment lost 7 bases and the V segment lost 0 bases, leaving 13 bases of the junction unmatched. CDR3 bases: TGTGCCAGCAGTGAAGCATGGGGGACAGGGCCGGAAAAAGAGCAGTACGTC. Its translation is CASSEAWGTGPEKEQYV.

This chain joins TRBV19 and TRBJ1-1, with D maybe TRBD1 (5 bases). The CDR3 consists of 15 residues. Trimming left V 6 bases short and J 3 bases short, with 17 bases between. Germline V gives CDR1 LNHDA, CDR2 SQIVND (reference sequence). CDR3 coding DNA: TGTGCCAGTAGCCTGTACTTCGAGGGGTACACTGAAGCTTTCTTT. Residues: CASSLYFEGYTEAFF. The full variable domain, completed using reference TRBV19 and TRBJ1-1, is DGGITQSPKYLFRKEGQNVTLSCEQNLNHDAMYWYRQDPGQGLRLIYYSQIVNDFQKGDIAEGYSVSREKKESFPLTVTSAQKNPTAFYLCASSLYFEGYTEAFFGQGTRLTVV.

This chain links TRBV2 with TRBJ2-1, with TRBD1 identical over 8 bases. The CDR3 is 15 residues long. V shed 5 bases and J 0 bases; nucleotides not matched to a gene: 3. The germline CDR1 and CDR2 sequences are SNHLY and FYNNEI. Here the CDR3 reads CASSYGQGSYNEQFF. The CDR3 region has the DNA TGTGCCAGCAGTTACGGACAGGGCTCCTACAATGAGCAGTTCTTC. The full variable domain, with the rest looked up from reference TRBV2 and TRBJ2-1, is EPEVTQTPSHQVTQMGQEVILRCVPISNHLYFYWYRQILGQKVEFLVSFYNNEISEKSEIFDDQFSVERPDGSNFTLKIRSTKLEDSAMYFCASSYGQGSYNEQFFGPGTRLTVL.

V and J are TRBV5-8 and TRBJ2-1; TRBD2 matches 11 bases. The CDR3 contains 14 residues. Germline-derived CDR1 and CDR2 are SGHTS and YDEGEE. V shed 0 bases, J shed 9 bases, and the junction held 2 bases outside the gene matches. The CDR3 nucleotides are TGTGCCAGCAGCTTGGGAGGGACTAGCGGTGAGCAGTTCTTC. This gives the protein CASSLGGTSGEQFF.

The CDR3 region has the DNA TGTGCCAGCAGTCCTGGCGGGCGACTAGCCACCGGGGAGCTGTTTTTT. This gives the protein CASSPGGRLATGELFF. The genes are TRBV6-4 and TRBJ2-2, with 7 bases that match TRBD2. Germline loops: CDR1 MRHNA, CDR2 SNTAGT. V shed 5 bases and J 4 bases; nucleotides not matched to a gene: 10. This CDR3 spans 16 amino acids.

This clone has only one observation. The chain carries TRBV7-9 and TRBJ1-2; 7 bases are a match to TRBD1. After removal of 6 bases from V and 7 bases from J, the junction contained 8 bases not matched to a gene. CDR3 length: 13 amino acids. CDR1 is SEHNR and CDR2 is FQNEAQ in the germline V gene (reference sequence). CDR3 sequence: CASSRTGDVGYTF. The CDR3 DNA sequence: TGTGCCAGCAGTCGGACAGGCGACGTTGGCTACACCTTC.

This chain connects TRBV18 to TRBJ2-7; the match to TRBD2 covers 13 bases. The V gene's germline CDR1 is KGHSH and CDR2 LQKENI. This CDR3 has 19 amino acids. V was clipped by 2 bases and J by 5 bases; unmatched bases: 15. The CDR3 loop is CASSPFDSGGTSGTHEQYF. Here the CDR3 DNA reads TGTGCCAGCTCACCATTTGACAGCGGAGGGACTAGCGGGACCCACGAGCAGTACTTC.

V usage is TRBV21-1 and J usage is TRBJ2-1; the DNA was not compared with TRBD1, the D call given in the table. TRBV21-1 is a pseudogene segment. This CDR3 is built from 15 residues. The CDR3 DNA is TGTGCCAGCAGTCAGGACAGGGGCACTTACAATGAGCAGTTCTTC. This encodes CASSQDRGTYNEQFF.

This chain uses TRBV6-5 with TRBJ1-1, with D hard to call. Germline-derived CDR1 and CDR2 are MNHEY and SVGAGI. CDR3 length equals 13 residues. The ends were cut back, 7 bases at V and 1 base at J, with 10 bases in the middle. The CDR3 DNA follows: TGTGCCAGCAACCTCAATAGGAACACTGAAGCTTTCTTT. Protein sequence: CASNLNRNTEAFF.

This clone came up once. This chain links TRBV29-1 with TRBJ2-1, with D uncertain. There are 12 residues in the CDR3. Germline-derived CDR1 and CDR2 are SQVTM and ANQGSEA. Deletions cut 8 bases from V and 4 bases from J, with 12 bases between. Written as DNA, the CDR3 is TGCAGCACGGGCGACGGTTACAATGAGCAGTTCTTC. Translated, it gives CSTGDGYNEQFF.

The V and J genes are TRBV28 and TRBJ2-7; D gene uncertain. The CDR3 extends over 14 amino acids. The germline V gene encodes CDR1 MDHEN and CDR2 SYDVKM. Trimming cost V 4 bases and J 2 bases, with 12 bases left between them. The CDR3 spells CASSSSFDTYEQYV. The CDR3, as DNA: TGTGCCAGCAGTTCCAGTTTTGACACCTACGAGCAGTACGTC.

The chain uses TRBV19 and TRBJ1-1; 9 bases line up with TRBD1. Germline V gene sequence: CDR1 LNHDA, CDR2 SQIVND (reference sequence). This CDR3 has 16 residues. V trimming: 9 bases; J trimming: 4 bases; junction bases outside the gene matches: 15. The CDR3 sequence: CASRTGGAIGSTEAFF. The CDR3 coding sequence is TGTGCCAGCAGAACAGGGGGCGCTATTGGGAGCACTGAAGCTTTCTTT.

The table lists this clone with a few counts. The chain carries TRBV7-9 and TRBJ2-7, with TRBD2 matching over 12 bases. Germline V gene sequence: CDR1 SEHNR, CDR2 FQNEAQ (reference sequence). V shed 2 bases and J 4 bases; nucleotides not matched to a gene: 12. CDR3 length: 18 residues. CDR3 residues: CASSLSSRLAGARYEQYF. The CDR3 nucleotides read TGTGCCAGCAGCTTATCATCGCGACTAGCGGGAGCGAGATACGAGCAGTACTTC.

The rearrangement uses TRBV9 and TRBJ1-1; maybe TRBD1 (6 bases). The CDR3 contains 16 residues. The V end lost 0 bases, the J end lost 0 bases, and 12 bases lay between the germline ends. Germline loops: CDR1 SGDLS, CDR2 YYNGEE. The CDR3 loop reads CASSVDKTGMNTEAFF. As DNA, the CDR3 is TGTGCCAGCAGCGTAGATAAGACAGGAATGAACACTGAAGCTTTCTTT.

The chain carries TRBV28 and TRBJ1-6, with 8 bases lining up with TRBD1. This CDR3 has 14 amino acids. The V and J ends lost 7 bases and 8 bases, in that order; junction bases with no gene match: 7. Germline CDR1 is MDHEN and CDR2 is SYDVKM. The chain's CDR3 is CASIPGQADSPLHF. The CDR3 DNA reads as TGTGCCAGCATCCCGGGACAGGCGGATTCACCCCTCCACTTT.

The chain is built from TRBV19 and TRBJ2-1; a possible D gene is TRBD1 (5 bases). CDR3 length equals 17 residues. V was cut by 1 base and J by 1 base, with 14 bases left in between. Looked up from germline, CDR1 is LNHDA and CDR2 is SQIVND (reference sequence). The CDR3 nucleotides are TGTGCCAGTAGTATAGGGCCAGGGAAGGGATCCTACAATGAGCAGTTCTTC. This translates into CASSIGPGKGSYNEQFF.

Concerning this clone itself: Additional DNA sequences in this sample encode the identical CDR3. Here the CDR3 reads CAWSVGASSGNTIYF. In nucleotides, the CDR3 is TGTGCCTGGAGTGTAGGGGCCTCCTCTGGAAACACCATATATTTT. This chain connects TRBV30 to TRBJ1-3, with a possible D match to TRBD1 (5 bases). The CDR3 is made up of 15 amino acids. The ends were cut back, 0 bases at V and 0 bases at J, with 9 bases in the middle. In germline, CDR1 is GTSNPN, CDR2 SVGIG (reference sequence).

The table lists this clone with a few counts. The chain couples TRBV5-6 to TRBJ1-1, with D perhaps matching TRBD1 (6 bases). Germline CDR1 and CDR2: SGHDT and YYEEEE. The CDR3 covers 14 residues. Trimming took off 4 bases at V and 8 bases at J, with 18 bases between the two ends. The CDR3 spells CASSTLRDIEEAFF. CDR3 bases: TGTGCCAGCAGCACCCTCCGGGACATCGAAGAAGCTTTCTTT. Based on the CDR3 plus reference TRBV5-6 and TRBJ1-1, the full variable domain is DAGVTQSPTHLIKTRGQQVTLRCSPKSGHDTVSWYQQALGQGPQFIFQYYEEEERQRGNFPDRFSGHQFPNYSSELNVNALLLGDSALYLCASSTLRDIEEAFFGQGTRLTVV.

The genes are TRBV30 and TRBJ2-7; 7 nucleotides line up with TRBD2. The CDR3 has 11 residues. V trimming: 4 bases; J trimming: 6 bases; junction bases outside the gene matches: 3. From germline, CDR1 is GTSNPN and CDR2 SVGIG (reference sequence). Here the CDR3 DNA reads TGTGCCTGGAAAAGGGAGGGCGAGCAGTACTTC. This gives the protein CAWKREGEQYF.

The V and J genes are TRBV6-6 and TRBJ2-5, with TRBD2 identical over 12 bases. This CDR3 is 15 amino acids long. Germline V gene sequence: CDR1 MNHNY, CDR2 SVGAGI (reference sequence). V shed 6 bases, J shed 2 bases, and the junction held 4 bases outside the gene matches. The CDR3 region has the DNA TGTGCCAGCAGCCGTGGACTAGCGGGGCAAGAGACCCAGTACTTC. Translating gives CASSRGLAGQETQYF.

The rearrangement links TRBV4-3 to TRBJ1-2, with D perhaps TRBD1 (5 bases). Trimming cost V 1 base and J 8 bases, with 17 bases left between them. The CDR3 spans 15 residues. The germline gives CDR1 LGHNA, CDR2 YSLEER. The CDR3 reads CASSQGAGRSRGYTF. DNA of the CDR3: TGCGCCAGCAGCCAAGGGGCAGGGAGGAGTAGAGGCTACACCTTC.

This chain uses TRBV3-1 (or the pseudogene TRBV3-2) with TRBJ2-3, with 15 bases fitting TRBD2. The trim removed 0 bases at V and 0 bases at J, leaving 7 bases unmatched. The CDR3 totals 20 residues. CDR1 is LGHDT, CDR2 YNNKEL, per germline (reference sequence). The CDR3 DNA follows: TGTGCCAGCAGCCAAGATGCAGGACTAGCGGGGGGGCCGAGCACAGATACGCAGTATTTT. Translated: CASSQDAGLAGGPSTDTQYF.